Listed below are T cell receptor beta chains from one sample, sequenced in a study of chemoradiotherapy in HPV16-positive cancers. Libraries were prepared by immunoSEQ multiplex PCR; TCRdb keeps only in-frame clonotypes and omits some of them. The sample holds about 7,900 clones, 70% to 90% seen once. This sample comprised blood, obtained from a patient who underwent chemoradiotherapy. These receptors were collected from a human donor with HPV-associated anogenital cancer. Both conserved end residues are trimmed from each CDR3.

J | V | CDR3
TRBJ2-1 | TRBV10-3 | AIRSIGSTSYNEQF
TRBJ1-1 | TRBV19 | ASSQRRDTEAF
TRBJ1-4 | TRBV18 | ASSRGINEKLF
TRBJ2-7 | TRBV7-2 | ASSLVHEQY
TRBJ2-4 | TRBV13 | ASSGPQGKNIQY
TRBJ2-7 | TRBV7-9 | ASSLGAGSVYEQY
TRBJ1-2 | TRBV27 | ASSDIGTGGFYT
TRBJ1-1 | TRBV2 | ASTSEGGGNTEAF
TRBJ2-6 | TRBV2 | ASSEYGSGANVLT
TRBJ2-7 | TRBV25-1 | ASTPNRVTNYEQY
TRBJ2-3 | TRBV4-2 | ASSPAGQYRDTQY
TRBJ1-1 | TRBV6-1 | ASSLMNTEAF
TRBJ1-2 | TRBV11-2 | ASSLERGSNYGYT
TRBJ2-2 | TRBV10-3 | AISERVSDTGELF
TRBJ1-4 | TRBV19 | ASSSPVATNEKLF
TRBJ2-3 | TRBV5-1 | ASSLIGTPLDTQY
TRBJ2-3 | TRBV28 | ASSPDRITDTQY
TRBJ2-2 | TRBV2 | ASSETGAWVGAGELF
TRBJ2-1 | TRBV15 | ATKGLYDEQF
TRBJ2-7 | TRBV9 | ASSAGTGGEQY
TRBJ2-2 | TRBV29-1 | SVKGLDWKANTGELF
TRBJ1-6 | TRBV7-6 | ASSQGTGGSSYNSPLH
TRBJ1-2 | TRBV29-1 | SVEDGANYGYT
TRBJ2-2 | TRBV19 | ASTLGPSNTGELF
TRBJ2-1 | TRBV4-1 | ASSHQAREQF
TRBJ1-2 | TRBV27 | ASSLRQGPGYT
TRBJ2-3 | TRBV11-2 | ASSLEGGASTDTQY
TRBJ1-2 | TRBV5-5 | ASTGVSVGYT
TRBJ1-1 | TRBV9 | ASSVEGSNTEAF
TRBJ1-2 | TRBV9 | ASSVEGVGYT
TRBJ2-1 | TRBV5-1 | ASSPGQGGGEQF
TRBJ2-3 | TRBV6-1 | ASSHGLAETDTQY
TRBJ2-2 | TRBV11-2 | ASSQTSGGGPGELF
TRBJ1-6 | TRBV19 | ASSIVGQNPPLH
TRBJ1-1 | TRBV5-6 | ASSRDRLNTEAF
TRBJ2-2 | TRBV29-1 | SVPGNPLGNPGELF
TRBJ1-2 | TRBV5-1 | ASSLDSISNYGYT